A selection of T cell receptor beta chains follows, all from one sample in a study of cytomegalovirus exposure and HLA in healthy donors. Method: immunoSEQ multiplex PCR; TCRdb's copy keeps in-frame clones and lacks some. The sample includes 200,000 to 250,000 clones, over 70% of them seen just once. The sample consisted of PBMCs. The receptors shown here come from a woman aged 55-69 years in good health and CMV-seropositive. Both conserved end residues are part of each CDR3. A D gene is named only where the DNA matches it firmly.

V,J,D,CDR3
TRBV18,TRBJ2-7,NA,CASSPQGGGYEQYF
TRBV5-1,TRBJ1-1,NA,CASSYEQGTEAFF
TRBV5-5,TRBJ1-5,NA,CASSLQANQPQHF
TRBV5-4,TRBJ2-5,NA,CASSIGVGETQYF
TRBV19,TRBJ2-1,TRBD2,CASKLRGGGHNEQFF
TRBV7-2,TRBJ2-5,NA,CASSLVWGLQETQYF
TRBV5-1,TRBJ2-5,NA,CASLTSGGMQETQYF
TRBV30,TRBJ2-1,TRBD2,CAWSVGASGNDEQFF
TRBV29-1,TRBJ2-3,TRBD1,CSVVGQGAGDTQYF
TRBV7-2,TRBJ1-5,NA,CASSLGGSQPQHF
TRBV5-6,TRBJ2-2,TRBD2,CASSLWTSGSRTGELFF
TRBV27,TRBJ2-5,TRBD2,CASSLRPASGRPETQYF
TRBV30,TRBJ2-1,NA,CARGYGGTYNEQFF
TRBV5-4,TRBJ2-6,NA,CASSLAGISGANVLTF
TRBV11-2,TRBJ2-3,TRBD2,CASSLVGGRAEDTQYF
TRBV30,TRBJ2-7,TRBD1,CAWNQDRGSGEQYF
TRBV19,TRBJ1-1,NA,CASSIFQGSKTEAFF
TRBV9,TRBJ2-3,TRBD2,CASSAPWAGASTDTQYF
TRBV7-2,TRBJ1-3,NA,CASSPGISGNTIYF
TRBV7-9,TRBJ1-4,NA,CASSPFGGGGNEKLFF
TRBV7-9,TRBJ2-3,TRBD2,CASSRSGGGNTDTQYF
TRBV5-1,TRBJ1-6,TRBD1,CASSSGGAGVSPLHF
TRBV29-1,TRBJ2-3,TRBD2,CSVDLAGGPPGTDTQYF
TRBV19,TRBJ1-3,NA,CASNRDSGNTIYF
TRBV6-4,TRBJ2-3,NA,CASRRGQFTDTQYF
TRBV6-1,TRBJ1-2,TRBD1,CASSENRGGGYTF
TRBV7-2,TRBJ1-4,NA,CASSLGRGEKLFF
TRBV7-3,TRBJ2-7,TRBD1,CASSLRTGPYEQYF
TRBV19,TRBJ2-5,NA,CASSNTWTQYF
TRBV7-9,TRBJ2-3,NA,CANAQYGLTDTQYF